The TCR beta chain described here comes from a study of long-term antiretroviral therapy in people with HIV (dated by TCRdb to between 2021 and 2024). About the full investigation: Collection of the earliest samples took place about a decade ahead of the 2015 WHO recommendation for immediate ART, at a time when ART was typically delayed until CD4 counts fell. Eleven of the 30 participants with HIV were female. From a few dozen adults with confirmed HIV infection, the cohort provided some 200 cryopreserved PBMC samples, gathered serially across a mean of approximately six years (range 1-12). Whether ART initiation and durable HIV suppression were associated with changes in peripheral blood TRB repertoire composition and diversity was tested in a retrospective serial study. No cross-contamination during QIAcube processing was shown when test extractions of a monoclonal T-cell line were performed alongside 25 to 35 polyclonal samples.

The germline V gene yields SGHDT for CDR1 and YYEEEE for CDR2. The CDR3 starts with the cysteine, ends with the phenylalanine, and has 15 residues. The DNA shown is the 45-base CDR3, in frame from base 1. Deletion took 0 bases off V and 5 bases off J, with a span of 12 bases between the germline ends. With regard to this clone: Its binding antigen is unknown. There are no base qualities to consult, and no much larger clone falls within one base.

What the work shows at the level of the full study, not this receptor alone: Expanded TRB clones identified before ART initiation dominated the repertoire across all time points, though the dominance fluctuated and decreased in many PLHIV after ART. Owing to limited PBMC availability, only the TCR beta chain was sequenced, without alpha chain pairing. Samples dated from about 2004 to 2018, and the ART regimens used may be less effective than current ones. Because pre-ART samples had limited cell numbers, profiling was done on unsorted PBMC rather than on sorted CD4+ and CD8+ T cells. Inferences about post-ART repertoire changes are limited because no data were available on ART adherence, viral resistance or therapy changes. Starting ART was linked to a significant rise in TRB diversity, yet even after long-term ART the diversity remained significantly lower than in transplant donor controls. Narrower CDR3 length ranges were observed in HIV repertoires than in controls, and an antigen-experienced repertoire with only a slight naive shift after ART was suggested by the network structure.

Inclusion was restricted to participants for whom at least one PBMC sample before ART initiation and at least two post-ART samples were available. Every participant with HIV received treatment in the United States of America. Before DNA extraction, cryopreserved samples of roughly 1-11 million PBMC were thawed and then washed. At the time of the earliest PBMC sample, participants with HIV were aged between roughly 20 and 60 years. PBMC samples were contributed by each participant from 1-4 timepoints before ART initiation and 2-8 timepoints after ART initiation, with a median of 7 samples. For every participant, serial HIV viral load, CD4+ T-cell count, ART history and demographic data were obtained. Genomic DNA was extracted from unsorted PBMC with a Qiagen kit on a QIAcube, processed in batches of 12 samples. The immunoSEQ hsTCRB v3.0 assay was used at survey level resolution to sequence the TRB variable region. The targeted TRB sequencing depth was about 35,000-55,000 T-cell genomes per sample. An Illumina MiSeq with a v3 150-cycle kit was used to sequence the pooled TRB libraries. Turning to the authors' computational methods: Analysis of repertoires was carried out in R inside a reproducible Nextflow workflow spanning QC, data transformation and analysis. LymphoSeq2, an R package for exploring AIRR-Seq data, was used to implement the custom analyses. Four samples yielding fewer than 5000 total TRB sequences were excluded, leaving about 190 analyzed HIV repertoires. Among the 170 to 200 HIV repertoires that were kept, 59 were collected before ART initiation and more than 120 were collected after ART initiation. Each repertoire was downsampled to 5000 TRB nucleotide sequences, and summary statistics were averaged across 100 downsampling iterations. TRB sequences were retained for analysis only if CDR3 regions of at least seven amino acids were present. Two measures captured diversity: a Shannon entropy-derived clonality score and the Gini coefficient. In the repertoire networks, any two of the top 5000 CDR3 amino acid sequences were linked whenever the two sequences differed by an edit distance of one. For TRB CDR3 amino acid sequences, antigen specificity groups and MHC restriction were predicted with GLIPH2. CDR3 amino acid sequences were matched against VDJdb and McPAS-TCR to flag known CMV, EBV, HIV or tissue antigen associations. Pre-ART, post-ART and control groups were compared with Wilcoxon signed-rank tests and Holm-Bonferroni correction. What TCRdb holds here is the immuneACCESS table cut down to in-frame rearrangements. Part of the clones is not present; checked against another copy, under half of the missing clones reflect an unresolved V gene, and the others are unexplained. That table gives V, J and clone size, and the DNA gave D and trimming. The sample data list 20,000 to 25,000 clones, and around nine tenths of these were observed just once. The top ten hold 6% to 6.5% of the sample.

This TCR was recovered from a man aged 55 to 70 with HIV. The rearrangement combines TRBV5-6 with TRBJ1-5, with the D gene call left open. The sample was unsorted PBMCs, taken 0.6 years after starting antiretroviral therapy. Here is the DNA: TGTGCCAGCAGCTTGGGAGGTCCAGGTGATCAGCCCCAGCATTTT. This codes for CASSLGGPGDQPQHF.